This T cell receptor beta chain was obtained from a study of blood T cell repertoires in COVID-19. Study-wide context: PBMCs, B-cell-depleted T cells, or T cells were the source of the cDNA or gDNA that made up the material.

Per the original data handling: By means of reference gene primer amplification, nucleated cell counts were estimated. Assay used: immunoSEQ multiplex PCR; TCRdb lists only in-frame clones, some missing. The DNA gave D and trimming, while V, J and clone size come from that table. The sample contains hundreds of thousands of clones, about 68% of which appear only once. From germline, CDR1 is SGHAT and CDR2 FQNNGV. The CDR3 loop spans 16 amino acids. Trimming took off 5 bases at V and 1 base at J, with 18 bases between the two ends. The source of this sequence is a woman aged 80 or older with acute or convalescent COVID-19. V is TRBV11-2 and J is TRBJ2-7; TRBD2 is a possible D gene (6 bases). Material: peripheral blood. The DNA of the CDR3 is TGTGCCAGCAGCCGGTGGGTGGGCGGGACTTCCTACGAGCAGTACTTC. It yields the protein CASSRWVGGTSYEQYF.